The entry below gives a single T cell receptor (beta chain) sequence along with its context. Its antigen is as yet unknown. The data originate from a study of somatic mutations in cytotoxic T cells in rheumatoid arthritis. Clones were sequenced by immunoSEQ multiplex PCR, and TCRdb holds only the in-frame ones, with some missing. Among 15,000 to 20,000 clones, about 80% were seen once, and the ten largest hold around 20%. Study results and limitations: Researchers did not know the antigen targets of the expanded CD8+ clones.

Material: CD8+ T cells sorted from blood. The receptor's source is an adult with rheumatoid arthritis.

CDR3 bases: TGCGCCAGCAGCTTGGGTTACAGGGGAGATCAGCCCCAGCATTTT. Its translation: CASSLGYRGDQPQHF. The gene calls are TRBV5-1 and TRBJ1-5, with 7 nucleotides matching TRBD1. With 0 bases clipped from V and 5 bases from J, the junction kept 5 bases outside the gene matches. The CDR3 totals 15 residues. In germline, CDR1 is SGHRS, CDR2 YFSETQ.